This is a list of T cell receptor beta chains from one sample in a study of control samples from healthy donors and cancer patients. This table comes from immunoSEQ multiplex PCR, and its TCRdb copy is limited to in-frame clones, with some not included. The repertoire holds over 80,000 clones, with roughly 83% as singletons. Sequencing was done on a sample of blood. Receptors were obtained from a woman aged 30 to 39 in good health. CDR3s include the opening cysteine and the closing phenylalanine or tryptophan. The D gene is left open where the match is weak. Size is stated for part of the rows, as once, few or many counts, or as a class when the clone is expanded.

V gene	J gene	D gene	clone size	CDR3 length	CDR3 DNA	CDR3 protein
TRBV2	TRBJ2-5	TRBD1	.	13	TGTGCCAGCAGCGACAGGGGTCCAGGGACCCAGTACTTC	CASSDRGPGTQYF
TRBV7-2	TRBJ1-1	.	.	14	TGTGCCAGCAGTAAAGGAAATTTGAACACTGAAGCTTTCTTT	CASSKGNLNTEAFF
TRBV12-5	TRBJ2-7	TRBD1	.	13	TGTGCTAGTGGCCTGACAGGGGGCTACGAGCAGTACTTC	CASGLTGGYEQYF
TRBV6-5	TRBJ1-3	.	.	15	TGTGCCAGCAGACCCGGACAGAGCTCTGGAAACACCATATATTTT	CASRPGQSSGNTIYF
TRBV14	TRBJ2-3	.	.	15	TGTGCCAGCAGCCAAGGCGGCGGTCATACAGATACGCAGTATTTT	CASSQGGGHTDTQYF
TRBV5-4	TRBJ2-2	TRBD2	.	14	TGTGCCAGCAGCTGGGCGGGGGGGCCCGGGGAGCTGTTTTTT	CASSWAGGPGELFF
TRBV9	TRBJ1-2	TRBD1	.	16	TGTGCCAGCAGCGCTCTACCCGACAGGGAAAGTTCTGGCTACACCTTC	CASSALPDRESSGYTF
TRBV7-9	TRBJ2-4	.	.	13	TGTGCCAGCAGCTTCTCGGGCAAAAACATTCAGTACTTC	CASSFSGKNIQYF
TRBV19	TRBJ1-3	.	.	15	TGTGCCAGTAGTATCGGCTCCAGCGCTGGAAACACCATATATTTT	CASSIGSSAGNTIYF
TRBV7-3	TRBJ2-5	.	.	13	TGTGCCAGCAGCGGCAAGGGGGGAGAGACCCAGTACTTC	CASSGKGGETQYF
TRBV20-1	TRBJ2-5	.	few	10	TGCAGTGCTTCCGACACGCAACAGTACTTC	CSASDTQQYF
TRBV24-1	TRBJ1-3	.	.	11	TGTGCCACCACGGGCGGAAACACCATATATTTT	CATTGGNTIYF
TRBV5-4	TRBJ2-1	.	few	17	TGTGCCAGCAGCTCCGGCGATTGGGGGCCCCATGACAATGAGCAGTTCTTC	CASSSGDWGPHDNEQFF
TRBV5-1	TRBJ2-7	TRBD2	.	17	TGCGCCAGCAGCTTGCGGACTAGCGGGGGGCTCTCCTACGAGCAGTACTTC	CASSLRTSGGLSYEQYF
TRBV25-1	TRBJ1-2	.	once	14	TGTGCCAGCAGTGAATCTGGGGCGCTCTATGGCTACACCTTC	CASSESGALYGYTF
TRBV30	TRBJ1-3	TRBD1	medium-sized	16	TGTGCCTGGAGTGTACAACAGGGGAGCTCTGGAAACACCATATATTTT	CAWSVQQGSSGNTIYF
TRBV27	TRBJ2-1	.	.	11	TGTGCCAGCAGCGACAGGTATAGGGAGTTCTTC	CASSDRYREFF
TRBV21-1	TRBJ1-1	.	.	18	TGTGCCAGCAGCAAAGGGCCTACGGGACAAAGCTTTAACACTGAAGCTTTCTTT	CASSKGPTGQSFNTEAFF
TRBV5-4	TRBJ1-3	.	.	15	TGTGCCAGCAGCTCCTGGAAGAGCTCTGGAAACACCATATATTTT	CASSSWKSSGNTIYF
TRBV5-1	TRBJ1-1	.	few	14	TGCGCCAGCAGATTAGATGGGGGAAACACTGAAGCTTTCTTT	CASRLDGGNTEAFF
TRBV6-1	TRBJ2-5	.	.	15	TGTGCCAGCAGTGAAGGGTACGGGGCTCGCGAGACCCAGTACTTC	CASSEGYGARETQYF
TRBV20-1	TRBJ2-2	.	.	11	TGCAGTGCGAGTTTCGGGGGGGAGCTGTTTTTT	CSASFGGELFF
TRBV4-3	TRBJ2-1	.	.	12	TGCGCCAGCAGCCAAGATGGGGATGAGCAGTTCTTC	CASSQDGDEQFF
TRBV7-6	TRBJ1-1	.	.	12	TGTGCCAGCAGCTCTGGAGCGGACCGCGCTTTCTTT	CASSSGADRAFF
TRBV14	TRBJ1-2	.	.	12	TGTGCCAGCAGCCAATCGGGCTATGGCTACACCTTC	CASSQSGYGYTF
TRBV7-6	TRBJ2-7	TRBD1	.	15	TGTGCCAGCAGCTTAGAGACAGGGGGGGCCTACGAGCAGTACTTC	CASSLETGGAYEQYF
TRBV7-9	TRBJ2-3	.	.	15	TGTGCCAGCAGCTTATCGGCATCTAGCACAGATACGCAGTATTTT	CASSLSASSTDTQYF
TRBV29-1	TRBJ2-7	.	.	15	TGCAGCGTTGAGTTATTGGGCGGCCGATCCTACGAGCAGTACTTC	CSVELLGGRSYEQYF
TRBV15	TRBJ1-5	.	.	16	TGTGCCACCAGCAGGGGGGACTTGGGAGGAAATCAGCCCCAGCATTTT	CATSRGDLGGNQPQHF
TRBV6-5	TRBJ1-5	.	.	13	TGTGCCAGCACCCCCTTATATAATCAGCCCCAGCATTTT	CASTPLYNQPQHF
TRBV3-1/TRBV3-2	TRBJ2-2	.	.	12	TGTGCCAGCAGCCAAGTTGGCGGGGAGCTGTTTTTT	CASSQVGGELFF
TRBV10-2	TRBJ2-1	.	.	13	TGCGCCAGCAATAGGGGGGCCGGTAATGAGCAGTTCTTC	CASNRGAGNEQFF
TRBV3-1/TRBV3-2	TRBJ2-1	TRBD2	.	16	TGTGCCAGCAGCCATCGGCGAGCGGGGGGGTACAATGAGCAGTTCTTC	CASSHRRAGGYNEQFF
TRBV5-1	TRBJ1-1	.	.	15	TGCGCCAGCAGCTATACCGGCTCAGCGGGCACTGAAGCTTTCTTT	CASSYTGSAGTEAFF
TRBV9	TRBJ2-6	.	.	15	TGTGCCAGCAGCTTAACAGAGTCTGGGGCCAACGTCCTGACTTTC	CASSLTESGANVLTF
TRBV4-2	TRBJ2-3	TRBD2	once	20	TGTGCCAGCAGTTTACTGCCGGGACTAGCGGGGGGGCCAGTTGCAGATACGCAGTATTTT	CASSLLPGLAGGPVADTQYF
TRBV19	TRBJ2-1	TRBD2	.	16	TGTGCCAGTAGTTCGTATGGACTAGCGGGGGCCAATGAGCAGTTCTTC	CASSSYGLAGANEQFF
TRBV6-1	TRBJ2-2	.	.	15	TGTGCCAGCAGTGAACAAAATGCGGCAGCCGGGGAGCTGTTTTTT	CASSEQNAAAGELFF
TRBV2	TRBJ2-3	TRBD1	.	15	TGTGCCAGCAGTGAGAGGGACAGGGTCCCAGATACGCAGTATTTT	CASSERDRVPDTQYF
TRBV5-6	TRBJ2-1	.	.	12	TGTGCCAGCAGCTTGGCAGGGTATGAGCAGTTCTTC	CASSLAGYEQFF
TRBV6-2/TRBV6-3	TRBJ1-5	.	once	15	TGTGCCAGCAGTCCGACGGCTGATAGCGGTCAGCCCCAGCATTTT	CASSPTADSGQPQHF
TRBV27	TRBJ1-6	.	few	13	TGTGCCAGCAGTTTATCGCGGGATTCACCCCTCCACTTT	CASSLSRDSPLHF
TRBV27	TRBJ2-5	.	.	19	TGTGCCAGCAGTTTATCCGGGACGGACCCCACCCCGAACCGAGAGACCCAGTACTTC	CASSLSGTDPTPNRETQYF
TRBV20-1	TRBJ2-3	.	.	11	TGCAGCACTGACCGCACAGATACGCAGTATTTT	CSTDRTDTQYF
TRBV18	TRBJ2-1	TRBD1	.	15	TGTGCCAGCTCACCCGGCCGGGACAGGGGCGATGAGCAGTTCTTC	CASSPGRDRGDEQFF
TRBV5-4	TRBJ1-2	.	few	14	TGTGCCAGCAGCTTGGGGACAGAAAGAGGAGGCTACACCTTC	CASSLGTERGGYTF
TRBV10-1	TRBJ1-1	.	few	12	TGCGCCAGCAGTGAATTCGGGTCGCGAGCTTTCTTT	CASSEFGSRAFF
TRBV6-5	TRBJ1-1	.	once	15	TGTGCCAGCAGTCCCTTTAAACCAGGGAGGACTGAAGCTTTCTTT	CASSPFKPGRTEAFF
TRBV24-1	TRBJ1-2	TRBD1	.	16	TGTGCCACCAGTGATCCTGACAGGGGTGTAGGCTATGGCTACACCTTC	CATSDPDRGVGYGYTF
TRBV6-1	TRBJ2-3	.	.	13	TGTGCCAGCAGTGAGGGGAGGACAGATACGCAGTATTTT	CASSEGRTDTQYF
TRBV9	TRBJ1-1	.	few	14	TGTGCCAGCAGCTCACGGACAGATTACACTGAAGCTTTCTTT	CASSSRTDYTEAFF
TRBV6-5	TRBJ1-1	.	.	13	TGTGCCAGCGGGGAATCAATGAACACTGAAGCTTTCTTT	CASGESMNTEAFF
TRBV10-3	TRBJ2-5	TRBD2	.	14	TGTGCCATCAGTGAGGGACTAGCGGGAGCGACCCAGTACTTC	CAISEGLAGATQYF
TRBV15	TRBJ1-4	.	.	19	TGTGCCACCAGCAGAGACCCCACAGACCCGATAGCAACTAATGAAAAACTGTTTTTT	CATSRDPTDPIATNEKLFF
TRBV19	TRBJ2-7	.	.	14	TGTGCCAGTAGTACGGCCGACATGGCCTACGAGCAGTACTTC	CASSTADMAYEQYF
TRBV10-3	TRBJ2-7	.	few	12	TGTGCCATAACGGGCGACCTTGGGGAGCAGTACTTC	CAITGDLGEQYF
TRBV23-1	TRBJ2-5	.	.	14	TGCGCCAGCAGTCAATCTCCGGGACGGGGGACCCAGTACTTC	CASSQSPGRGTQYF